The 10 T cell receptor beta chains reported below all come from one sample, sequenced in a study of CD8 T cells in Susac syndrome. About 0.45 to 1 ug RNA was reverse transcribed with random hexamers. Each CDR3 protein gets one entry after TCRdb re-called the immunoSEQ multiplex PCR reads with MiXCR. In the table there are 400,000 or so distinct CDR3 sequences, approximately 85% of which are singletons. The sample consisted of CD8+ T cells from PBMCs. These receptors came from a human donor with multiple sclerosis.

The rearrangement joins TRBV4-1 to TRBJ2-2; D might be TRBD1 or TRBD2, each matching 7 bases. This CDR3 region has 17 residues. The germline gives CDR1 MGHRA, CDR2 YSYEKL. V shed 3 bases and J shed 3 bases, with 17 bases lying between them. The CDR3 protein is CASSQEEGAGDTGELFF. Written as DNA, the CDR3 is TGCGCCAGCAGCCAGGAGGAGGGGGCGGGGGACACCGGGGAGCTGTTTTTT.

The CDR3 sequence: CASSPRQYTGELFF. CDR3 in DNA: TGCGCCAGCAGCCCACGACAGTACACCGGGGAGCTGTTTTTT. This chain connects TRBV4-1 to TRBJ2-2; D may be TRBD1 (5 bases). Trimming took 4 bases from V and 3 from J, leaving 9 bases between them. The length of the CDR3 is 14 residues. Germline CDR1 is MGHRA and CDR2 is YSYEKL.

The V call is TRBV27, the J call TRBJ1-2; TRBD1 aligns across 9 bases. J was trimmed by 0 bases and V by 0 bases; bases with no gene match: 5. The CDR3 sequence is 17 residues long. Germline V gives CDR1 MNHEY, CDR2 SMNVEV (reference sequence). The CDR3 loop is CASSLSGQGLANYGYTF. The CDR3 nucleotides read TGTGCCAGCAGTTTATCCGGACAGGGGTTAGCTAACTATGGCTACACCTTC.

The genes are TRBV12-3 or TRBV12-4 and TRBJ2-7; 8 bases map to TRBD1. The CDR3 is made up of 14 amino acids. With 4 bases clipped from V and 5 bases from J, the junction kept 7 bases outside the gene matches. CDR3 nucleotide sequence: TGTGCCAGCAGTTCCACGGACAGGGTTGACGAGCAGTACTTC. This codes for CASSSTDRVDEQYF.

Only a few counts were recorded for this clonotype. The rearrangement uses TRBV10-2 and TRBJ2-1; D unclear. Germline loops: CDR1 WSHSY, CDR2 SAAADI. This CDR3 region has 14 residues. Trimming cost V 4 bases and J 5 bases, with 12 bases left between them. The CDR3 coding sequence is TGCGCCAGCAGTGTCTTAGGGTGGCACAATGAGCAGTTCTTC. This sequence encodes CASSVLGWHNEQFF.

This chain connects TRBV10-3 to TRBJ1-2, with D hard to call. Trimming cost V 2 bases and J 4 bases, with 11 bases left between them. The CDR3 length is 14 residues. Germline assignment: CDR1 ENHRY and CDR2 SYGVKD. In DNA, the CDR3 is TGTGCCATCAGTGAGAATCCCGCGGGCTATGGCTACACCTTC. This codes for CAISENPAGYGYTF.

The V call is TRBV7-8, the J call TRBJ2-7; the match to TRBD1 covers 7 bases. The V and J ends lost 8 bases and 4 bases, in that order; junction bases with no gene match: 8. The CDR3 spans 13 residues. CDR1 SGHVS and CDR2 FQNEAQ come from the germline V gene. CDR3 coding DNA: TGTGCCAGCTCGACAGGGTCGGTTTACGAGCAGTACTTC. Translated, it gives CASSTGSVYEQYF.

The chain recombines TRBV20-1 with TRBJ2-3; TRBD2 is a possible D gene (6 bases). In germline, CDR1 is DFQATT, CDR2 SNEGSKA (reference sequence). V was shortened by 6 bases and J by 2 bases, with 18 bases between the two germline ends. The CDR3 consists of 15 residues. The CDR3 loop is CSARPGVLITDTQYF. The DNA for the CDR3 is TGCAGTGCCCGTCCGGGGGTATTGATCACAGATACGCAGTATTTT.

The V gene is TRBV7-9, the J gene TRBJ1-1; 8 bases are shared with TRBD1. V was pared by 4 bases and J by 5 bases, with 6 bases of the junction left unmatched. The CDR3 contains 14 residues. Germline assignment: CDR1 SEHNR and CDR2 FQNEAQ (reference sequence). CDR3 sequence: CASSSTGGETEAFF. In nucleotides, the CDR3 is TGTGCCAGCAGCTCTACAGGGGGTGAAACTGAAGCTTTCTTT.

V and J are TRBV11-2 and TRBJ2-1, with TRBD2 matching 12 bases. The CDR3 has 18 residues. Germline CDR1 SGHAT, CDR2 FQNNGV. V dropped 2 bases and J dropped 4; count of bases not matched to a gene: 9. The CDR3 here is CASSLTLAGGNKYNEQFF. Here the CDR3 DNA reads TGTGCCAGCAGCTTAACACTAGCGGGAGGAAATAAGTACAATGAGCAGTTCTTC. The whole variable domain, remainder taken from reference TRBV11-2 and TRBJ2-1, is EAGVAQSPRYKIIEKRQSVAFWCNPISGHATLYWYQQILGQGPKLLIQFQNNGVVDDSQLPKDRFSAERLKGVDSTLKIQPAKLEDSAVYLCASSLTLAGGNKYNEQFFGPGTRLTVL.